A single sample is the source of the 18 T cell receptor beta chains below, sequenced in a study of regulatory T cells in long-lasting Graves disease. Time point defined: persistent/refractory GD, antithyroid drugs over 5 years with positive TRAb. Isolated PBMC RNA provided the starting material for the TCR library. CDR3 regions were amplified by Arm-PCR using iRepertoire HTBI primers to build TCR beta libraries. Each CDR3 protein gets one entry after TCRdb re-called the multiplex PCR reads with MiXCR. The sample records 650,000 to 700,000 distinct CDR3 sequences, about 32% being singletons. The specimen comprised peripheral blood mononuclear cells (PBMCs), sampled when the disease was refractory, from a patient treated with antithyroid drugs. Receptors were obtained from a female donor with Graves disease.

The V call is TRBV7-3, the J call TRBJ2-5; perhaps TRBD1 as D (5 bases). Germline V gives CDR1 SGHTA, CDR2 FQGTGA. The CDR3 length is 13 residues. Trimming cost V 4 bases and J 2 bases, with 8 bases left between them. CDR3 bases: TGTGCCAGCAGCTACCGACAGCAAGAGACCCAGTACTTC. Protein product: CASSYRQQETQYF.

This clonotype came up once. The V call is TRBV12-3 or TRBV12-4, the J call TRBJ2-7; the match to TRBD1 covers 7 bases. The CDR3 spans 14 residues. V trimming: 2 bases; J trimming: 5 bases; junction bases outside the gene matches: 6. This chain's CDR3 is CASSLLDRFNEQYF. Written as DNA, the CDR3 is TGTGCCAGCAGTTTATTGGACAGGTTTAACGAGCAGTACTTC.

In this sample, this clonotype turned up a few times. The CDR3: CAWSVPYNEKLFF. In DNA form, the CDR3 reads TGTGCCTGGAGTGTACCCTATAATGAAAAACTGTTTTTT. This chain links TRBV30 with TRBJ1-4; D remains ambiguous. Trimming removed 0 bases at V and 4 bases at J, with 6 bases between. There are 13 residues in the CDR3. Looked up from germline, CDR1 is GTSNPN and CDR2 is SVGIG (reference sequence).

The rearrangement joins TRBV12-3 or TRBV12-4 to TRBJ2-1, with 7 positions matching TRBD2. The J segment lost 0 bases and the V segment lost 5 bases, leaving 4 bases of the junction unmatched. The CDR3 runs 15 residues. CDR3 sequence: CASSPRTSSYNEQFF. CDR3 in DNA: TGTGCCAGCAGTCCCCGGACTAGCTCCTACAATGAGCAGTTCTTC.

This clonotype was detected ten times or more. V usage is TRBV3-1 and J usage is TRBJ1-1; D not certain. Trimming left V 9 bases short and J 3 bases short, with 14 bases between. CDR1 is LGHDT and CDR2 is YNNKEL in the germline V gene (reference sequence). The CDR3 extends over 13 amino acids. CDR3 in amino acids: CASSQTGYTEAFF. In DNA, the CDR3 is TGTGCCAGTAGTCAGACTGGCTACACTGAAGCTTTCTTT.

The V call is TRBV5-1, the J call TRBJ2-5; D is ambiguous. The J call could be wrong; TRBJ2-1 is a better fit for the DNA end. Germline loops: CDR1 SGHRS, CDR2 YFSETQ. The length of the CDR3 is 14 residues. The CDR3 loop is CASSLDFGWDEQFF. DNA of the CDR3: TGCGCCAGCAGCTTGGATTTCGGGTGGGATGAGCAGTTCTTC.

This sequence joins TRBV7-2 and TRBJ2-2, with 9 positions matching TRBD1. Germline V CDR1 and CDR2: SGHTA, FQGNSA. The junction had 5 bases not matched to a gene; V was cut back by 5 bases and J by 1 base. The CDR3 is 16 amino acids. CDR3 nucleotides: TGTGCCAGCAGCATAAGGACAGGGGTGAACACCGGGGAGCTGTTTTTT. Its translation: CASSIRTGVNTGELFF.

This clonotype was recorded at least ten times. This chain uses TRBV12-3 or TRBV12-4 with TRBJ1-5; no firm D call. V shed 2 bases and J shed 1 base, with 9 bases lying between them. The CDR3 runs to 15 residues. CDR3 sequence reads: CASSLRTASNQPQHF. For the CDR3, the DNA is TGTGCCAGCAGTTTACGGACTGCGAGCAATCAGCCCCAGCATTTT.

This clonotype is a singleton in its sample. The chain uses TRBV5-1 and TRBJ2-5; 8 nucleotides agree with TRBD1. Per germline, CDR1 SGHRS and CDR2 YFSETQ. CDR3 length: 16 residues. J gave up 2 bases and V 5 bases, and 11 bases lay outside the gene matches. The CDR3 is CASRPRPTGEQETQYF. Written as DNA, the CDR3 is TGCGCCAGCAGACCTCGACCGACAGGGGAACAAGAGACCCAGTACTTC.

This clonotype was seen only a few times. The chain is built from TRBV19 and TRBJ1-1; 9 bases agree with TRBD1. Germline V gene sequence: CDR1 LNHDA, CDR2 SQIVND (reference sequence). This CDR3 contains 15 residues. J lost 4 bases, V lost 6 bases, and 9 bases had no gene match. The CDR3 sequence is CASRVQGALGTEAFF. For the CDR3, the DNA is TGTGCCAGTAGGGTACAGGGGGCGCTCGGCACTGAAGCTTTCTTT.

The V and J genes are TRBV7-9 and TRBJ2-1, with D unclear. Trimming removed 4 bases from V and 0 bases from J, with 13 bases in between. Germline loops: CDR1 SEHNR, CDR2 FQNEAQ (reference sequence). The CDR3 consists of 16 residues. CDR3 sequence: CASSSSGVSSYNEQFF. CDR3 bases: TGTGCCAGCAGCTCTAGTGGGGTGAGCTCCTACAATGAGCAGTTCTTC.

V is TRBV19 and J is TRBJ1-1; D may be TRBD1 (5 bases). The V and J ends lost 7 bases and 8 bases respectively, with 14 bases between them. The CDR3 has 12 amino acids. Per the germline V gene, CDR1 is LNHDA and CDR2 is SQIVND (reference sequence). The DNA of the CDR3 is TGTGCCAGTATGGGGCCCAGGTACGAAGCTTTCTTT. This gives the protein CASMGPRYEAFF. Together with reference TRBV19 and TRBJ1-1, the CDR3 gives the full variable domain: DGGITQSPKYLFRKEGQNVTLSCEQNLNHDAMYWYRQDPGQGLRLIYYSQIVNDFQKGDIAEGYSVSREKKESFPLTVTSAQKNPTAFYLCASMGPRYEAFFGQGTRLTVV.

This clonotype was picked up one time. V is TRBV30 and J is TRBJ1-1; D is perhaps TRBD1 (5 bases). Trimming left V 5 bases short and J 7 bases short, with 20 bases between. This CDR3 contains 14 residues. From germline, CDR1 is GTSNPN and CDR2 SVGIG (reference sequence). The CDR3 sequence: CAWVAGFREGEAFF. CDR3 sequence (DNA): TGTGCCTGGGTCGCGGGTTTCAGGGAGGGTGAAGCTTTCTTT. The full variable domain, its missing parts supplied by reference TRBV30 and TRBJ1-1, is SQTIHQWPATLVQPVGSPLSLECTVEGTSNPNLYWYRQAAGRGLQLLFYSVGIGQISSEVPQNLSASRPQDRQFILSSKKLLLSDSGFYLCAWVAGFREGEAFFGQGTRLTVV.

In this sample, this clonotype turned up a few times. This chain links TRBV11-2 with TRBJ2-7; D is ambiguous. Trimming cost V 2 bases and J 3 bases, with 8 bases left between them. Germline V gene data show CDR1 as SGHAT and CDR2 as FQNNGV. The CDR3 is 13 residues long. The CDR3 is CASSLHINYEQYF. The CDR3 nucleotides read TGTGCCAGCAGCTTACATATAAACTACGAGCAGTACTTC.

The gene calls are TRBV6-2 or TRBV6-3 and TRBJ1-1; 10 bases align to TRBD1. With V trimmed by 10 bases and J by 4 bases, 12 bases remained unmatched. The CDR3 contains 15 residues. CDR1 is MNHEY, CDR2 SVGEGT, per germline. This CDR3 reads CATLDRDRGSTEAFF. In nucleotides, the CDR3 is TGTGCCACGCTCGACCGGGACAGGGGTAGCACTGAAGCTTTCTTT.

The rearrangement links TRBV4-1 to TRBJ2-7, with 7 bases identical to TRBD2. The CDR3 loop spans 16 amino acids. Looked up from germline, CDR1 is MGHRA and CDR2 is YSYEKL. The V and J ends lost 1 base and 3 bases, in that order; junction bases with no gene match: 9. The DNA for the CDR3 is TGCGCCAGCAGCCAAGCGCAGGGTGGGGGGGGCTACGAGCAGTACTTC. As protein: CASSQAQGGGGYEQYF.

Ten or more counts support this clonotype. The V gene is TRBV2, the J gene TRBJ2-5; tentatively, D is TRBD2 (5 bases). Germline V gene data show CDR1 as SNHLY and CDR2 as FYNNEI. V was pared by 4 bases and J by 5 bases, with 14 bases between. This CDR3 has 14 amino acids. This CDR3 reads CASSAGFPEETQYF. The CDR3 bases are TGTGCCAGCAGTGCGGGGTTTCCCGAGGAGACCCAGTACTTC.

The J gene is TRBJ2-2, the V gene TRBV9; 10 bases map to TRBD2. V lost 4 bases to trimming and J lost 4 bases; unmatched junction nucleotides: 4. This CDR3 is built from 15 residues. The germline V gene has CDR1 SGDLS and CDR2 YYNGEE. This CDR3 reads CASSPAGGSTGELFF. The CDR3 nucleotides read TGTGCCAGCAGCCCAGCGGGAGGGTCCACCGGGGAGCTGTTTTTT.